This is a list of T cell receptor beta chains from one sample in a study of shared clonotypes between healthy human individuals. The assay was immunoSEQ multiplex PCR, and TCRdb's table has in-frame clones only and misses some. The data show over a million clones, approximately 78% seen once. Sequencing used memory CD4+ T cells from PBMCs. All receptors come from a man younger than 35 in good health. Some clones in this sample may be carry-over from other donors' samples. The CDR3 runs from the conserved cysteine through the conserved F or W. A D gene is named only where the DNA matches it firmly. Clone size, where shown, is once, few, many, or a class for clones that have expanded.

j_gene: TRBJ2-7; v_gene: TRBV15; abundance: .; d_gene: TRBD1; CDR3nt: TGTGCCACCAGCACCGGGACAGGGAACGAGCAGTACTTC; CDR3aa: CATSTGTGNEQYF
j_gene: TRBJ2-7; v_gene: TRBV5-1; abundance: .; d_gene: TRBD2; CDR3nt: TGCGCCAGCAGCTTGGCTAGCGGAGATTACGAGCAGTACTTC; CDR3aa: CASSLASGDYEQYF
j_gene: TRBJ2-4; v_gene: TRBV4-2; abundance: .; d_gene: .; CDR3nt: TGTGCCAGCAGCCCTCTGCTCAAAAACATTCAGTACTTC; CDR3aa: CASSPLLKNIQYF
j_gene: TRBJ2-1; v_gene: TRBV19; abundance: .; d_gene: .; CDR3nt: TGTGCCAGTAGGTCTGTCGGAGTGGGAAGCGGCCAGTTCTTC; CDR3aa: CASRSVGVGSGQFF
j_gene: TRBJ2-2; v_gene: TRBV4-3; abundance: .; d_gene: .; CDR3nt: TGCGCCAGCAGCCAAGAGGTTAGCCCCACCGGGGAGCTGTTTTTT; CDR3aa: CASSQEVSPTGELFF
j_gene: TRBJ1-5; v_gene: TRBV15; abundance: .; d_gene: .; CDR3nt: TGTGCCACCAGCAGAGATAACAATCAGCCCCAGCATTTT; CDR3aa: CATSRDNNQPQHF
j_gene: TRBJ2-5; v_gene: TRBV7-9; abundance: few; d_gene: .; CDR3nt: TGTGCCAGCAGCCCGGAGGGGGGCCTAATTCAAGAGACCCAGTACTTC; CDR3aa: CASSPEGGLIQETQYF
j_gene: TRBJ2-1; v_gene: TRBV5-5; abundance: .; d_gene: TRBD1; CDR3nt: TGTGCCAGCAGCTTGGCTACAGGGGGCCGTAGCTCCTACAATGAGCAGTTCTTC; CDR3aa: CASSLATGGRSSYNEQFF
j_gene: TRBJ1-5; v_gene: TRBV28; abundance: .; d_gene: .; CDR3nt: TGTGCCAGCGGCATACAGTCTCAGCCCCAGCATTTT; CDR3aa: CASGIQSQPQHF
j_gene: TRBJ2-3; v_gene: TRBV9; abundance: many; d_gene: TRBD2; CDR3nt: TGTGCCAGCAGCCCGCGGACTAGCGGGGGCACAGATACGCAGTATTTT; CDR3aa: CASSPRTSGGTDTQYF
j_gene: TRBJ2-7; v_gene: TRBV11-2; abundance: once; d_gene: .; CDR3nt: TGTGCCAGAGGCCAGGGGTCGGGAGAGCAGTACTTC; CDR3aa: CARGQGSGEQYF
j_gene: TRBJ2-5; v_gene: TRBV6-5; abundance: .; d_gene: .; CDR3nt: TGTGCCAGCAGTGGGGACATTGGAGAGACCCAGTACTTC; CDR3aa: CASSGDIGETQYF
j_gene: TRBJ2-7; v_gene: TRBV6-6; abundance: .; d_gene: TRBD2; CDR3nt: TGTGCCAGCAGTTTGCTAGCGGAAGGGAGCGAGCAGTACTTC; CDR3aa: CASSLLAEGSEQYF
j_gene: TRBJ1-1; v_gene: TRBV7-9; abundance: .; d_gene: .; CDR3nt: TGTGCCAGCAGCTTATTACAGGGCACTGAAGCTTTCTTT; CDR3aa: CASSLLQGTEAFF
j_gene: TRBJ2-5; v_gene: TRBV28; abundance: once; d_gene: TRBD2; CDR3nt: TGTGCCAGCACCCCACTAGCGGGGGGACAAGAGACCCAGTACTTC; CDR3aa: CASTPLAGGQETQYF
j_gene: TRBJ1-2; v_gene: TRBV27; abundance: .; d_gene: .; CDR3nt: TGTGCCAGCAGTCCAGGGAAGGCTAACTATGGCTACACCTTC; CDR3aa: CASSPGKANYGYTF
j_gene: TRBJ2-3; v_gene: TRBV4-3; abundance: few; d_gene: .; CDR3nt: TGCGCCAGCAGCCAAAAAGATACGCAGTATTTT; CDR3aa: CASSQKDTQYF
j_gene: TRBJ2-7; v_gene: TRBV5-4; abundance: .; d_gene: TRBD1; CDR3nt: TGTGCCAGCAGCTTCCGGGACAGAATTTACGAGCAGTACTTC; CDR3aa: CASSFRDRIYEQYF
j_gene: TRBJ2-5; v_gene: TRBV18; abundance: .; d_gene: .; CDR3nt: TGTGCCAGCTCACCCGAGGGAGCGAGGGGAGAGACCCAGTACTTC; CDR3aa: CASSPEGARGETQYF
j_gene: TRBJ2-7; v_gene: TRBV5-6; abundance: few; d_gene: .; CDR3nt: TGTGCCAGCAGCTCCACGATGGGAGACGAGCAGTACTTC; CDR3aa: CASSSTMGDEQYF
j_gene: TRBJ2-1; v_gene: TRBV6-8; abundance: .; d_gene: TRBD2; CDR3nt: TGTGCCAGCAGACCAACTAGCGAGCATTACAATGAGCAGTTCTTC; CDR3aa: CASRPTSEHYNEQFF
j_gene: TRBJ1-2; v_gene: TRBV10-3; abundance: .; d_gene: TRBD1; CDR3nt: TGTGCCATCAGAGCAGGGGGAGTTAAGTCGGGCTACACCTTC; CDR3aa: CAIRAGGVKSGYTF
j_gene: TRBJ2-7; v_gene: TRBV5-5; abundance: .; d_gene: .; CDR3nt: TGTGCCAGCAGCTTTACGAGTGAGCAGTACTTC; CDR3aa: CASSFTSEQYF
j_gene: TRBJ2-2; v_gene: TRBV5-1; abundance: .; d_gene: TRBD1; CDR3nt: TGCGCCAGCAGCAAGGGACAGGGTGGGACCACCGGGGAGCTGTTTTTT; CDR3aa: CASSKGQGGTTGELFF
j_gene: TRBJ2-3; v_gene: TRBV6-1; abundance: .; d_gene: TRBD1; CDR3nt: TGTGCCAGCAGGACAGGGGTGGGCACAGATACGCAGTATTTT; CDR3aa: CASRTGVGTDTQYF
j_gene: TRBJ1-2; v_gene: TRBV28; abundance: few; d_gene: TRBD1; CDR3nt: TGTGCCAGCAGCCGGGACAGGGGCTCACCCTATGGCTACACCTTC; CDR3aa: CASSRDRGSPYGYTF
j_gene: TRBJ1-1; v_gene: TRBV29-1; abundance: many; d_gene: .; CDR3nt: TGCAGCGTTTCTTCCGGGAACACTGAAGCTTTCTTT; CDR3aa: CSVSSGNTEAFF
j_gene: TRBJ1-2; v_gene: TRBV7-2; abundance: few; d_gene: .; CDR3nt: TGTGCCAGCAGCTTAGGGGTTAACTATGGCTACACCTTC; CDR3aa: CASSLGVNYGYTF